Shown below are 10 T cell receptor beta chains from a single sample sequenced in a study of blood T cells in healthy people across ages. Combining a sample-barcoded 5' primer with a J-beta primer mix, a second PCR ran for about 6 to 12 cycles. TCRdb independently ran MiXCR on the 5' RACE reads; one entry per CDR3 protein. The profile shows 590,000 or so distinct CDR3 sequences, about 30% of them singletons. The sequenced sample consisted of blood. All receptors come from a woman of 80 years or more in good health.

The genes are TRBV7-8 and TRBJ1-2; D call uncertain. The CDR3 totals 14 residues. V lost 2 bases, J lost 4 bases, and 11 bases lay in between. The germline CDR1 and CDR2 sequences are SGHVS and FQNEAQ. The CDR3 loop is CASSLMSSGYGYTF. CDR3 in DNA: TGTGCCAGCAGCTTAATGTCGAGCGGCTATGGCTACACCTTC.

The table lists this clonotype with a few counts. CDR3 protein: CASSFNPQADQPQHF. In DNA, the CDR3 is TGTGCCAGCAGTTTTAACCCACAGGCTGATCAGCCCCAGCATTTT. This chain connects TRBV6-2 or TRBV6-3 to TRBJ1-5, with D perhaps matching TRBD1 (5 bases). There are 15 residues in the CDR3. Germline V lookup: CDR1 MNHEY, CDR2 SVGEGT. The V end lost 4 bases, the J end lost 5 bases, and 15 bases lay between the germline ends.

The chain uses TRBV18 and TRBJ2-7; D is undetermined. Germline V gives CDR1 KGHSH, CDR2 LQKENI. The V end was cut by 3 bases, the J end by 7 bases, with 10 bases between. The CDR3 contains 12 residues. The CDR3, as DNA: TGTGCCAGCTCACCGGAAGTAGGTGAGCAGTACTTC. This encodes CASSPEVGEQYF.

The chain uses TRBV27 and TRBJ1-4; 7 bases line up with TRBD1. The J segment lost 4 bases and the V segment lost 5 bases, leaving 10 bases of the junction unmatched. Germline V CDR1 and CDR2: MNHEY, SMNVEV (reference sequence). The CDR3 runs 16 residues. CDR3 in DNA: TGTGCCAGCAGTCCCCGACAGGGTGCTTTTAATGAAAAACTGTTTTTT. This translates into CASSPRQGAFNEKLFF.

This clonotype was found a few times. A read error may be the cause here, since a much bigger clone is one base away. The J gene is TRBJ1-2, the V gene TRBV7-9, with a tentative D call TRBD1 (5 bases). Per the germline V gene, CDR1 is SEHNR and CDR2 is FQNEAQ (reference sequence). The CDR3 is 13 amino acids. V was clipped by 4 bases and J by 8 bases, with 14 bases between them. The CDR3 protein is CASSWDAGGGYTF. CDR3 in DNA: TGTGCCAGCAGCTGGGACGCCGGGGGAGGCTACACCTTC. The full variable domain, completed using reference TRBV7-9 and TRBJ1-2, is DTGVSQNPRHKITKRGQNVTFRCDPISEHNRLYWYRQTLGQGPEFLTYFQNEAQLEKSRLLSDRFSAERPKGSFSTLEIQRTEQGDSAMYLCASSWDAGGGYTFGSGTRLTVV.

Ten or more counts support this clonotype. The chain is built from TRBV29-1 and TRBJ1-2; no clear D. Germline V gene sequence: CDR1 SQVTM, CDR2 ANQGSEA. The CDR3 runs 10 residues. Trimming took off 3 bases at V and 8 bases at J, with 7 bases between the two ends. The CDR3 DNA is TGCAGCGTTGATCAGGACGGCTACACCTTC. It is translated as CSVDQDGYTF.

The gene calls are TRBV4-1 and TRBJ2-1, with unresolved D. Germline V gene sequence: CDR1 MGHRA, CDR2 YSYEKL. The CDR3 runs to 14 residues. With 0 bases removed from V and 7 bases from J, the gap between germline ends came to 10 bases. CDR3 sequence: CASSQETLRNEQFF. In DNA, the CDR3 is TGCGCCAGCAGCCAAGAGACCCTCCGGAATGAGCAGTTCTTC.

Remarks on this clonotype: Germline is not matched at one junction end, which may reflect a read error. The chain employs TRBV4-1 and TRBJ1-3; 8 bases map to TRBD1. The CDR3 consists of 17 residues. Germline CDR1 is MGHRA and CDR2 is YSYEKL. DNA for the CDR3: TGCGCCAGCAGCACGCAGGGGGCGCCGGGTAGTGGAAACACCAGATATTTT. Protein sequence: CASSTQGAPGSGNTRYF.

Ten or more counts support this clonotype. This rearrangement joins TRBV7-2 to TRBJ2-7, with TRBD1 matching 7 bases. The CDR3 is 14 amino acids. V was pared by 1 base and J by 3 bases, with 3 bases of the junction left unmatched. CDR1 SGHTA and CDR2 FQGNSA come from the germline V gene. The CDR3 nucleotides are TGTGCCAGCAGCTTAGTACAGGGGATCTACGAGCAGTACTTC. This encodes CASSLVQGIYEQYF.

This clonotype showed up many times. CDR3 loop: CASSLGGRENEQFF. The CDR3 nucleotides read TGTGCCAGCAGCTTAGGTGGCCGGGAGAATGAGCAGTTCTTC. The rearrangement uses TRBV7-2 and TRBJ2-1, with D possibly being TRBD2 (6 bases). Trimming cost V 1 base and J 7 bases, with 11 bases left between them. CDR1 and CDR2 (germline): SGHTA, FQGNSA. CDR3 length: 14 residues.